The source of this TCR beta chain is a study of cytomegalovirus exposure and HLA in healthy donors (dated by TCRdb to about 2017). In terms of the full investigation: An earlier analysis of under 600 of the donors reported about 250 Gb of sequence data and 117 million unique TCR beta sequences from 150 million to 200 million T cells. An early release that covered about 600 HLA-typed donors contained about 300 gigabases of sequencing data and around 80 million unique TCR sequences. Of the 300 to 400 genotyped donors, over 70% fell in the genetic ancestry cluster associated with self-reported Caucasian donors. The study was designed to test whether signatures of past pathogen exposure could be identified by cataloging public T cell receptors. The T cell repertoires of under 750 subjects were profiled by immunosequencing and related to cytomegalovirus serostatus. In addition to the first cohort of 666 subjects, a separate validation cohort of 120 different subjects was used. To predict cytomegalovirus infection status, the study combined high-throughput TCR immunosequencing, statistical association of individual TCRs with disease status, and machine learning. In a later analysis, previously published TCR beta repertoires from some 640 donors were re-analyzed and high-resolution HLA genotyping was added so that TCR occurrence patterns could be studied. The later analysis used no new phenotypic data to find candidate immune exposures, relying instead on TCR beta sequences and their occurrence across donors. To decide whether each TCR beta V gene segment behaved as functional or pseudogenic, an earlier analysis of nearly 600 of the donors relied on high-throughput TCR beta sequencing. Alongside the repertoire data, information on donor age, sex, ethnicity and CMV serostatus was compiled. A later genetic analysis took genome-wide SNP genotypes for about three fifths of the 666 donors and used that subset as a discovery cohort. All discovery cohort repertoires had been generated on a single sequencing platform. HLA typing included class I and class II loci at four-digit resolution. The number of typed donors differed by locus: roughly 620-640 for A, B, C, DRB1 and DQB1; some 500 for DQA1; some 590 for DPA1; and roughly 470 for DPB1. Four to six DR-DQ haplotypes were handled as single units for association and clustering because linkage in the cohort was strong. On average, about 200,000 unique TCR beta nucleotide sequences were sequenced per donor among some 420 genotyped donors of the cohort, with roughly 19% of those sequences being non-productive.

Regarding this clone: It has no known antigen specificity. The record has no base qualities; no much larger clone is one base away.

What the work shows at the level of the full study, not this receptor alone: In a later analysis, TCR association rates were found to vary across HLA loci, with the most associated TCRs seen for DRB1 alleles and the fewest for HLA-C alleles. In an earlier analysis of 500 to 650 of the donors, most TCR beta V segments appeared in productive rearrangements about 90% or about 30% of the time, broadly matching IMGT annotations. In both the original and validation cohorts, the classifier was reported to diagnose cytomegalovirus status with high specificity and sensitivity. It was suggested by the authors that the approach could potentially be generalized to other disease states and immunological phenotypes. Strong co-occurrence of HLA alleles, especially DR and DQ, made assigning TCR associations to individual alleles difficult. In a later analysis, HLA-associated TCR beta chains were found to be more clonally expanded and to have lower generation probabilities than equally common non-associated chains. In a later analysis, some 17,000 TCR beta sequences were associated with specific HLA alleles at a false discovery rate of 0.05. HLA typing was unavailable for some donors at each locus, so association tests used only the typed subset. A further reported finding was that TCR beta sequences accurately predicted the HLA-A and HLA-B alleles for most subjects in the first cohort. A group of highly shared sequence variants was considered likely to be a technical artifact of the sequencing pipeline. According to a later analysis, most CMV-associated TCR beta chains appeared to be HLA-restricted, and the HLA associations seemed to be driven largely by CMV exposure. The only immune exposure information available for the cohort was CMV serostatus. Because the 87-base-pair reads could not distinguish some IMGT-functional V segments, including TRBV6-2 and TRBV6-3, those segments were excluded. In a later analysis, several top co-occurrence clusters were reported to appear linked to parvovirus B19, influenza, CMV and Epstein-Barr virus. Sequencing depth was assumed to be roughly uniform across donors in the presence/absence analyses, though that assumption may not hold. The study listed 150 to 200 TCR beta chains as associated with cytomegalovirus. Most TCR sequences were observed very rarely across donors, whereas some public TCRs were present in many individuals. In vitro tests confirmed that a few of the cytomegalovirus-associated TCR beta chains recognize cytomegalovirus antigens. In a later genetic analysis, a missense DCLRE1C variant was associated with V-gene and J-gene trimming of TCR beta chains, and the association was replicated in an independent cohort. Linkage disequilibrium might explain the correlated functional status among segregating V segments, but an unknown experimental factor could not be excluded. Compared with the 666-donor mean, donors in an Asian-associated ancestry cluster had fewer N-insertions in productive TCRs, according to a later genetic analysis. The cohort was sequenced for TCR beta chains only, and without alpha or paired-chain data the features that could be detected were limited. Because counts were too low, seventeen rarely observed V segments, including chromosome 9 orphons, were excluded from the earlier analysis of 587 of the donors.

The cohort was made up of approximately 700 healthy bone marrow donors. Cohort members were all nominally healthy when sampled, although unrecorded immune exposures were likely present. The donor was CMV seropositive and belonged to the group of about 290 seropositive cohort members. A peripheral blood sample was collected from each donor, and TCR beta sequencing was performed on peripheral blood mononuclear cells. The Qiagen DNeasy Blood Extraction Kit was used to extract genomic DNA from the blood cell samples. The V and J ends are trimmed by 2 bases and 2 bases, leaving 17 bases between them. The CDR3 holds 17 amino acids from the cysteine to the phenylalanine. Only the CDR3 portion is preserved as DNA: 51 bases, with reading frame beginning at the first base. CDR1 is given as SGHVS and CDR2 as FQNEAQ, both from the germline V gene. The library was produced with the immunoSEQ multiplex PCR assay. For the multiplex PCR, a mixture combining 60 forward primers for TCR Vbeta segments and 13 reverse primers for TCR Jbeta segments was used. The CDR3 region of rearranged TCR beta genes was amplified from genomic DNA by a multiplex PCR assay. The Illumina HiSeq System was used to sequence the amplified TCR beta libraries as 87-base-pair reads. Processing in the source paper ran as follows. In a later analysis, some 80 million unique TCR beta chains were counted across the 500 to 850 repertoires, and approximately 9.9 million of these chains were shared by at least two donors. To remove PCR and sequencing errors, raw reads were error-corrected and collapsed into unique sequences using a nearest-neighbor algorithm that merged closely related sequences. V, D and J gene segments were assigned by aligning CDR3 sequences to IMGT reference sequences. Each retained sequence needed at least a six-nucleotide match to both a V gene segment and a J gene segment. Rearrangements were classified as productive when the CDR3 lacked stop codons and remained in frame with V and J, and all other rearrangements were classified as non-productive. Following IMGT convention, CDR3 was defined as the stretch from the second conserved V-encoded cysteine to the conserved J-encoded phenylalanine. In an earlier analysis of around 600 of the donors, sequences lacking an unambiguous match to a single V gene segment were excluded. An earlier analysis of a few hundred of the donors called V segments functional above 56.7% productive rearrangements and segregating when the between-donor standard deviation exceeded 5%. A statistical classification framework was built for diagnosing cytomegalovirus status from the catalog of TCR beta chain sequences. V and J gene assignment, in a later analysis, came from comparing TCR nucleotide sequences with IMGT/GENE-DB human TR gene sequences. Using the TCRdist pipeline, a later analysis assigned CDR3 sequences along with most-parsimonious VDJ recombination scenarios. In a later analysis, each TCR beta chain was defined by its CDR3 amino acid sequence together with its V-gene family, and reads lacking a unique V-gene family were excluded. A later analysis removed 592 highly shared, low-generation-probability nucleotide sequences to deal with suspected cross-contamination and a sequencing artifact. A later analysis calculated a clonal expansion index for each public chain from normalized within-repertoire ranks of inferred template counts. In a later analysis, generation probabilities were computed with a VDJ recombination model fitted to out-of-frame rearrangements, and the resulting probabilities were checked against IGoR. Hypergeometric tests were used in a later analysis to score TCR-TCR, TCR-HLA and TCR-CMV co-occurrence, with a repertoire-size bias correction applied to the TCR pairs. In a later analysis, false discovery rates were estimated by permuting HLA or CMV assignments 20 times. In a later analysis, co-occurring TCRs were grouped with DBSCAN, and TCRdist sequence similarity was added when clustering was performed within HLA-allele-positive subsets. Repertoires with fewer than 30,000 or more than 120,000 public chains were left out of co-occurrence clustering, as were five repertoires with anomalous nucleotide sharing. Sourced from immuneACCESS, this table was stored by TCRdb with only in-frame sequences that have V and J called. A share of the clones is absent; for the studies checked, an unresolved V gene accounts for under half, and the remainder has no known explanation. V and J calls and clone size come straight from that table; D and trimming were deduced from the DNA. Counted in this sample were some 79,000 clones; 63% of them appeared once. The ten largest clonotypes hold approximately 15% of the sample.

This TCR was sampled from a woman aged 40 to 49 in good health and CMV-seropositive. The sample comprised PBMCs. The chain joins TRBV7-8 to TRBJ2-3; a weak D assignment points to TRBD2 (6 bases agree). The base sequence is TGTGCCAGCAGCTTAACGCCTACTAGCCCCGTCACAGATACGCAGTATTTT. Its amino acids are CASSLTPTSPVTDTQYF.